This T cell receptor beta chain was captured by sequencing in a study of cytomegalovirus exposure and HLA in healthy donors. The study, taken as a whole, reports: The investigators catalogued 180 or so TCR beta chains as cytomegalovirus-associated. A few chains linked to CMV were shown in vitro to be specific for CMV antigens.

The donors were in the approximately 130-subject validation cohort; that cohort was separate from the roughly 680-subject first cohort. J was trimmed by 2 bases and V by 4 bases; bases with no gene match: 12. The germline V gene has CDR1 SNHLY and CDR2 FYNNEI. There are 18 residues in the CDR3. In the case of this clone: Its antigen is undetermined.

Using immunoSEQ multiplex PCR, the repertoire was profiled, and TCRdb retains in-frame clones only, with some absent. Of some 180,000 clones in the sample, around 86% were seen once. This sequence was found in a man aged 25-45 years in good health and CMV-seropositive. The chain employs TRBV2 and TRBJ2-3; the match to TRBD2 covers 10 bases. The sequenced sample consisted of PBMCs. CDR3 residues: CASSGLAGGLSNTDTQYF. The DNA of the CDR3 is TGTGCCAGCAGTGGGTTAGCGGGGGGCCTAAGCAACACAGATACGCAGTATTTT.